Below are 30 T cell receptor beta chains sequenced from a single sample in a study of T cell responses to AZD1222 COVID-19 vaccine. The data were produced by immunoSEQ multiplex PCR, yet TCRdb's version contains in-frame clones alone and is incomplete. The sample includes 150,000 to 200,000 clones, less than 95% of them seen just once. This specimen consisted of peripheral blood, obtained on day 0 of AZD1222 vaccination. The receptors stem from an adult in good health.

The chain carries TRBV30 and TRBJ2-6, with 8 bases lining up with TRBD2. In germline, CDR1 is GTSNPN, CDR2 SVGIG (reference sequence). Unmatched junction bases numbered 7, after V lost 0 bases and J lost 0 bases. The CDR3 has 18 residues. Here the CDR3 reads CAWSVGSGSYSGANVLTF. The DNA of the CDR3 is TGTGCCTGGAGTGTAGGGAGCGGGAGCTACTCTGGGGCCAACGTCCTGACTTTC.

The V and J genes are TRBV30 and TRBJ1-4; TRBD1 matches 8 bases. The length of the CDR3 is 14 residues. CDR1 is GTSNPN, CDR2 SVGIG, per germline (reference sequence). V lost 3 bases and J lost 8; bases outside the gene matches: 8. The CDR3 is CAWRKGQVGEKLFF. DNA for the CDR3: TGTGCCTGGAGGAAGGGACAGGTGGGGGAAAAACTGTTTTTT.

The chain recombines TRBV4-2 with TRBJ2-1; 8 positions agree with TRBD1. Germline V gene sequence: CDR1 LGHNA, CDR2 YNFKEQ. J lost 5 bases, V lost 4 bases, and 4 bases had no gene match. The CDR3 is made up of 14 amino acids. Written as DNA, the CDR3 is TGTGCCAGCAGCCGTTGGACAGGGAACAATGAGCAGTTCTTC. Its translation is CASSRWTGNNEQFF.

The V gene is TRBV4-3, the J gene TRBJ1-5; TRBD1 agrees at 8 bases. V trimming: 5 bases; J trimming: 7 bases; junction bases outside the gene matches: 10. Germline CDR1 reads LGHNA; CDR2 reads YSLEER. The CDR3 has 15 amino acids. This CDR3 is CASSADRGRGQPQHF. In nucleotides, the CDR3 is TGCGCCAGCAGCGCCGACAGGGGAAGAGGGCAGCCCCAGCATTTT.

V is TRBV6-2 or TRBV6-3 and J is TRBJ1-1; D not certain. Per the germline V gene, CDR1 is MNHEY and CDR2 is SVGEGT. Trimming removed 5 bases from V and 5 bases from J, with 9 bases in between. The CDR3 extends over 12 amino acids. CDR3: CASSQEGTEAFF. For the CDR3, the DNA is TGTGCCAGCAGTCAGGAAGGGACTGAAGCTTTCTTT.

The table lists this clone with a count of one. J is TRBJ1-2 and V is TRBV29-1; unclear D gene. The CDR3 totals 14 residues. Germline lookup yields CDR1 SQVTM and CDR2 ANQGSEA. The V end was cut by 6 bases, the J end by 0 bases, with 14 bases between. The CDR3 sequence: CSVSRETANYGYTF. The CDR3, as DNA: TGCAGCGTCTCTCGGGAGACTGCTAACTATGGCTACACCTTC.

The V call is TRBV7-9, the J call TRBJ1-1; the D is unclear. Trimming left V 2 bases short and J 7 bases short, with 5 bases between. Germline-derived CDR1 and CDR2 are SEHNR and FQNEAQ (reference sequence). The CDR3 sequence is 11 residues long. Here the CDR3 DNA reads TGTGCCAGCAGCTTATCAGATGAAGCTTTCTTT. Translating it yields CASSLSDEAFF.

The chain combines TRBV28 with TRBJ2-3, with 9 nucleotides matching TRBD1. CDR1 and CDR2 (germline): MDHEN, SYDVKM. CDR3 length equals 16 residues. J was trimmed by 4 bases and V by 5 bases; bases with no gene match: 10. The CDR3: CASSPIGTGRADTQYF. The CDR3 bases are TGTGCCAGCAGTCCCATTGGGACAGGGAGAGCAGATACGCAGTATTTT. The full variable domain, with the rest looked up from reference TRBV28 and TRBJ2-3, is DVKVTQSSRYLVKRTGEKVFLECVQDMDHENMFWYRQDPGLGLRLIYFSYDVKMKEKGDIPEGYSVSREKKERFSLILESASTNQTSMYLCASSPIGTGRADTQYFGPGTRLTVL.

The gene calls are TRBV21-1 and TRBJ2-3. TRBV21-1 counts as a pseudogene. The CDR3 sequence is 14 residues long. The CDR3 DNA reads TGTGCCAGCAGCAAAGGGGATCGCACAGATACGCAGTATTTT. It yields the protein CASSKGDRTDTQYF.

This chain joins TRBV18 and TRBJ1-4, with a weak D call TRBD1 (5 bases). Deletions cut 0 bases from V and 8 bases from J, with 16 bases between. Germline CDR1 reads KGHSH; CDR2 reads LQKENI. The CDR3 consists of 16 residues. The CDR3 spells CASSPPARVDGEKLFF. CDR3 coding DNA: TGTGCCAGCTCACCACCTGCCAGGGTTGATGGGGAAAAACTGTTTTTT.

The chain recombines TRBV28 with TRBJ1-1; D ambiguous. The CDR3 has 14 residues. Germline CDR1 and CDR2: MDHEN and SYDVKM. Trimming pared 5 bases from V and 3 bases from J, leaving 13 bases between. CDR3 region: CASSPRRADTEAFF. CDR3 bases: TGTGCCAGCAGTCCCCGAAGGGCTGACACTGAAGCTTTCTTT.

J is TRBJ1-5 and V is TRBV15; TRBD1 might be the D (6 bases). Trimming took 9 bases from V and 3 from J, leaving 12 bases between them. Germline V lookup: CDR1 LNHNV, CDR2 YYDKDF (reference sequence). The CDR3 covers 13 residues. The CDR3 region is CATKQGNNQPQHF. CDR3 nucleotides: TGTGCCACTAAACAGGGAAACAATCAGCCCCAGCATTTT.

The chain employs TRBV2 and TRBJ2-5; 8 bases line up with TRBD1. V shed 8 bases and J 1 base; nucleotides not matched to a gene: 12. The germline CDR1 and CDR2 sequences are SNHLY and FYNNEI. The CDR3 has 16 amino acids. CDR3 residues: CASHFSQGAGQETQYF. In DNA form, the CDR3 reads TGTGCCAGCCACTTTTCCCAGGGGGCGGGCCAAGAGACCCAGTACTTC.

This clone was found once. The genes are TRBV18 and TRBJ2-7; D call uncertain. The CDR3 covers 13 residues. The V end was cut by 5 bases, the J end by 4 bases, with 12 bases between. The germline CDR1 and CDR2 sequences are KGHSH and LQKENI. The CDR3: CASSASQVYEQYF. The CDR3 DNA follows: TGTGCCAGCTCAGCTTCGCAGGTATACGAGCAGTACTTC.

The DNA for the CDR3 is TGTGCCAGCAGCCCCCGGCCGGGAGAGACCCAGTACTTC. Its protein is CASSPRPGETQYF. The rearrangement links TRBV7-2 to TRBJ2-5; no firm D call. Trimming left V 5 bases short and J 4 bases short, with 11 bases between. Per the germline V gene, CDR1 is SGHTA and CDR2 is FQGNSA. The CDR3 spans 13 residues.

The table lists this clone with a count of one. V is TRBV15 and J is TRBJ2-7, with a tentative D call TRBD1 (5 bases). The CDR3 length is 13 residues. Trimming took off 3 bases at V and 3 bases at J, with 9 bases between the two ends. CDR1 is LNHNV, CDR2 YYDKDF, per germline (reference sequence). The CDR3 here is CATSSEQGYEQYF. In nucleotides, the CDR3 is TGTGCCACCAGCAGTGAGCAGGGCTACGAGCAGTACTTC.

The V gene is TRBV6-5, the J gene TRBJ1-1, with no clear D. Germline loops: CDR1 MNHEY, CDR2 SVGAGI. V was cut by 0 bases and J by 3 bases, with 5 bases left in between. The CDR3 has 13 residues. CDR3 region: CASSYSYDTEAFF. The CDR3 nucleotides are TGTGCCAGCAGTTACTCGTACGACACTGAAGCTTTCTTT.

This rearrangement joins TRBV9 to TRBJ2-1; the match to TRBD2 covers 9 bases. J was trimmed by 5 bases and V by 0 bases; bases with no gene match: 3. Germline CDR1 and CDR2: SGDLS and YYNGEE. The CDR3 loop spans 15 amino acids. The CDR3 bases are TGTGCCAGCAGCGTAGGGCTAGCGGGGAACAATGAGCAGTTCTTC. Its protein is CASSVGLAGNNEQFF.

The genes are TRBV29-1 and TRBJ2-2; no clear D. This CDR3 is 13 amino acids long. Germline V gene sequence: CDR1 SQVTM, CDR2 ANQGSEA. The ends were cut back, 0 bases at V and 7 bases at J, with 9 bases in the middle. Here the CDR3 DNA reads TGCAGCGTTGAAGACCCCTTTAGCGGGGAGCTGTTTTTT. It encodes CSVEDPFSGELFF.

The V gene is TRBV12-3 or TRBV12-4, the J gene TRBJ1-2; 7 bases agree with TRBD1. CDR3 size: 13 residues. The trim removed 6 bases at V and 13 bases at J, leaving 14 bases unmatched. In DNA, the CDR3 is TGTGCCAGCAGGCCTTCAGGGGGTCTACTCTCCACCTTC. Amino acids: CASRPSGGLLSTF.

The chain recombines TRBV2 with TRBJ2-5; 7 bases map to TRBD2. Germline CDR1 is SNHLY and CDR2 is FYNNEI. The CDR3 consists of 13 residues. J lost 5 bases, V lost 6 bases, and 6 bases had no gene match. This CDR3 reads CASRETSPETQYF. The CDR3 coding sequence is TGTGCCAGCAGGGAGACTAGCCCGGAGACCCAGTACTTC.

Comments on this clone: This may be a read error: a much more frequent sequence differs by one nucleotide. This sample includes further DNA sequences coding for the same CDR3. The rearrangement links TRBV6-4 to TRBJ2-3; 11 nucleotides agree with TRBD2. There are 15 residues in the CDR3. Germline trimming cut 0 bases from V and 6 bases from J; bases unmatched to any gene: 2. The germline V gene encodes CDR1 MRHNA and CDR2 SNTAGT. For the CDR3, the DNA is TGTGCCAGCAGTGACTCTAGCGGGGGGGCCGATACGCAGTATTTT. This codes for CASSDSSGGADTQYF.

The chain is built from TRBV9 and TRBJ2-2, with 9 bases matching TRBD2. V lost 3 bases and J lost 5; bases outside the gene matches: 2. This CDR3 comprises 14 residues. Per the germline V gene, CDR1 is SGDLS and CDR2 is YYNGEE. CDR3 nucleotide sequence: TGTGCCAGCAGCGATAGCGGGAGAACCGGGGAGCTGTTTTTT. Encoded protein: CASSDSGRTGELFF.

This chain links TRBV19 with TRBJ1-1; D unresolved. The germline V gene has CDR1 LNHDA and CDR2 SQIVND (reference sequence). V gave up 6 bases and J gave up 5 bases, with 19 bases separating them. This CDR3 contains 15 residues. CDR3 residues: CASRRGWAWSTEAFF. The DNA of the CDR3 is TGTGCCAGTAGAAGAGGTTGGGCTTGGAGTACTGAAGCTTTCTTT.

V is TRBV15 and J is TRBJ2-5; TRBD1 matches 9 bases. This CDR3 is built from 16 residues. V lost 0 bases and J lost 1; bases outside the gene matches: 3. Germline CDR1 is LNHNV and CDR2 is YYDKDF (reference sequence). The CDR3 DNA follows: TGTGCCACCAGCAGAGATTCGGGACAGGGCCAAGAGACCCAGTACTTC. Its protein product is CATSRDSGQGQETQYF.

This clone was found once. The rearrangement joins TRBV28 to TRBJ2-2; 10 bases line up with TRBD2. CDR3 length equals 16 residues. CDR1 is MDHEN and CDR2 is SYDVKM in the germline V gene. J gave up 4 bases and V 5 bases, and 7 bases lay outside the gene matches. CDR3 in amino acids: CASSTPSGSGTGELFF. The CDR3 DNA sequence: TGTGCCAGCAGTACCCCTAGCGGGAGCGGCACCGGGGAGCTGTTTTTT.

The chain has TRBV19 and TRBJ2-7; 8 bases match TRBD1. CDR1 is LNHDA and CDR2 is SQIVND in the germline V gene (reference sequence). The ends lost 4 bases at V and 6 bases at J; junction bases unmatched: 8. The CDR3 is 14 amino acids. The CDR3 DNA is TGTGCCAGTAGTACCGGGACAGGATTCGGCGAGCAGTACTTC. Protein sequence: CASSTGTGFGEQYF.

The rearrangement uses TRBV5-1 and TRBJ1-5, with unresolved D. This CDR3 contains 15 residues. Germline V lookup: CDR1 SGHRS, CDR2 YFSETQ. Deletions cut 0 bases from V and 3 bases from J, with 10 bases between. In nucleotides, the CDR3 is TGCGCCAGCAGCTTGGGACACCCCCTCAATCAGCCCCAGCATTTT. As protein: CASSLGHPLNQPQHF.

The chain carries TRBV11-3 and TRBJ1-5; D unresolved. CDR3 size: 12 residues. Germline V gene sequence: CDR1 SGHNT, CDR2 YENEEA. Trimming pared 0 bases from V and 7 bases from J, leaving 4 bases between. CDR3 loop: CASSLDLQPQHF. The CDR3 nucleotides read TGTGCCAGCAGCTTAGACCTCCAGCCCCAGCATTTT.

The V gene is TRBV19, the J gene TRBJ1-1, with D unclear. Germline V gene lookup returns CDR1 LNHDA and CDR2 SQIVND (reference sequence). V lost 5 bases, J lost 0 bases, and 10 bases lay in between. The CDR3 length is 14 residues. Here the CDR3 reads CASSVDIMNTEAFF. CDR3 coding DNA: TGTGCCAGTAGTGTCGACATAATGAACACTGAAGCTTTCTTT.